The 16 T cell receptor beta chains given below trace back to one sample, sequenced in a study of blood T cell repertoires in COVID-19. Data came from immunoSEQ multiplex PCR; TCRdb stores just in-frame clones and leaves some out. Among about 190,000 clones listed, around 83% were seen once. Sequenced sample: peripheral blood. The receptor source for this set is a man aged 45-60 years with active or convalescent COVID-19.

The J gene is TRBJ2-1, the V gene TRBV18; 10 bases align to TRBD2. Germline V CDR1 and CDR2: KGHSH, LQKENI. J gave up 5 bases and V 0 bases, and 7 bases lay outside the gene matches. The CDR3 is made up of 17 amino acids. The CDR3 spells CASSPPAASGSDNEQFF. In nucleotides, the CDR3 is TGTGCCAGCTCACCACCCGCGGCTAGCGGGAGCGACAATGAGCAGTTCTTC.

V is TRBV15 and J is TRBJ1-5, with D perhaps matching TRBD1 (6 bases). Per germline, CDR1 LNHNV and CDR2 YYDKDF (reference sequence). This CDR3 contains 17 residues. Trimming stripped 0 bases from V and 4 bases from J, with 16 bases between. CDR3 in amino acids: CATSRDFEKGDNQPQHF. The CDR3 DNA sequence: TGTGCCACCAGCAGAGATTTTGAAAAGGGGGATAATCAGCCCCAGCATTTT.

The chain carries TRBV28 and TRBJ1-3, with 7 nucleotides matching TRBD1. The CDR3 loop spans 15 amino acids. V gave up 8 bases and J gave up 3 bases; unmatched junction bases: 10. Germline V gives CDR1 MDHEN, CDR2 SYDVKM. The CDR3 sequence is CASSRDRDDGNTIYF. CDR3 DNA sequence: TGTGCCAGCTCCAGGGACAGAGATGATGGAAACACCATATATTTT.

The chain uses TRBV2 and TRBJ2-5, with TRBD2 identical over 9 bases. Unmatched junction bases numbered 9, after V lost 8 bases and J lost 5 bases. Per the germline V gene, CDR1 is SNHLY and CDR2 is FYNNEI. This CDR3 contains 14 residues. The CDR3 protein is CASGFGGGDETQYF. The CDR3 DNA is TGTGCCAGCGGGTTTGGCGGGGGGGACGAGACCCAGTACTTC. Supplemented by reference TRBV2 and TRBJ2-5, the full variable domain reads EPEVTQTPSHQVTQMGQEVILRCVPISNHLYFYWYRQILGQKVEFLVSFYNNEISEKSEIFDDQFSVERPDGSNFTLKIRSTKLEDSAMYFCASGFGGGDETQYFGPGTRLLVL.

The rearrangement joins TRBV4-1 to TRBJ1-5; no definite D call. The CDR3 totals 16 residues. Per germline, CDR1 MGHRA and CDR2 YSYEKL. V was shortened by 1 base and J by 7 bases, with 17 bases between the two germline ends. This CDR3 reads CASSQGHGLGGQPQHF. For the CDR3, the DNA is TGCGCCAGCAGCCAAGGTCACGGACTGGGTGGACAGCCCCAGCATTTT.

V is TRBV10-2 and J is TRBJ1-5; 8 positions agree with TRBD1. With V trimmed by 3 bases and J by 2 bases, 12 bases remained unmatched. CDR1 and CDR2 from the germline V gene are WSHSY and SAAADI. The CDR3 has 18 amino acids. Here the CDR3 DNA reads TGCGCCAGCAGTGATATAGGGCAGGGGGCGTTTGGCAATCAGCCCCAGCATTTT. This sequence encodes CASSDIGQGAFGNQPQHF.

The sample holds one count of this clone. V gene TRBV28 combines with J gene TRBJ2-3, with D uncertain. The germline gives CDR1 MDHEN, CDR2 SYDVKM. The V end was cut by 5 bases, the J end by 1 base, with 7 bases between. The CDR3 has 13 amino acids. CDR3: CASSTQGTDTQYF. DNA of the CDR3: TGTGCCAGCAGTACCCAGGGCACAGATACGCAGTATTTT.

The rearrangement uses TRBV7-9 and TRBJ2-7; 9 nucleotides agree with TRBD1. Germline V gene sequence: CDR1 SEHNR, CDR2 FQNEAQ (reference sequence). With V trimmed by 4 bases and J by 2 bases, 9 bases remained unmatched. The CDR3 contains 16 residues. CDR3 bases: TGTGCCAGCAGCTCGGACAGGGGTCCTACCCCCTACGAGCAGTACTTC. Protein: CASSSDRGPTPYEQYF.

J is TRBJ2-7 and V is TRBV28; 7 bases are shared with TRBD2. This CDR3 contains 14 residues. The germline V gene has CDR1 MDHEN and CDR2 SYDVKM. V trimming: 7 bases; J trimming: 2 bases; junction bases outside the gene matches: 8. CDR3: CASTNTAGAYEQYF. CDR3 nucleotides: TGTGCCAGCACGAACACGGCGGGGGCCTACGAGCAGTACTTC.

The chain is built from TRBV6-1 and TRBJ2-6; D call uncertain. Looked up from germline, CDR1 is MNHNS and CDR2 is SASEGT. The length of the CDR3 is 14 residues. Deletions cut 3 bases from V and 1 base from J, with 4 bases between. The CDR3 region has the DNA TGTGCCAGCAGTGACGTGTCTGGGGCCAACGTCCTGACTTTC. It encodes CASSDVSGANVLTF.

V gene TRBV27 combines with J gene TRBJ2-5; a weak D match, TRBD1 (5 bases). With 9 bases removed from V and 1 base from J, the gap between germline ends came to 12 bases. The V gene's germline CDR1 is MNHEY and CDR2 SMNVEV (reference sequence). This CDR3 is built from 13 residues. In DNA form, the CDR3 reads TGTGCCAGTCGGACAAGGATCCAAGAGACCCAGTACTTC. It codes for CASRTRIQETQYF.

This chain connects TRBV7-9 to TRBJ1-1, with 9 bases fitting TRBD1. After removal of 5 bases from V and 0 bases from J, the junction contained 4 bases not matched to a gene. Germline CDR1 and CDR2: SEHNR and FQNEAQ (reference sequence). The CDR3 has 15 amino acids. CDR3: CASSAGTGLNTEAFF. The CDR3 region has the DNA TGTGCCAGCAGCGCCGGGACAGGGCTGAACACTGAAGCTTTCTTT.

J is TRBJ1-2 and V is TRBV10-3; the D gene is possibly TRBD1 (5 bases). The CDR3 has 13 amino acids. Trimming shortened V by 6 bases and J by 8 bases, and 16 bases separated the two germline ends. Germline-derived CDR1 and CDR2 are ENHRY and SYGVKD. The chain's CDR3 is CAIRAAVTEGYTF. As DNA, the CDR3 is TGTGCCATCAGGGCCGCGGTGACAGAGGGCTACACCTTC.

The CDR3 region is CASSGSLGQGNEKLFF. The CDR3 nucleotides read TGTGCCAGCAGCGGAAGCTTGGGACAGGGGAACGAAAAACTGTTTTTT. The genes are TRBV7-9 and TRBJ1-4; 10 positions match TRBD1. The J segment lost 8 bases and the V segment lost 5 bases, leaving 11 bases of the junction unmatched. CDR1 is SEHNR, CDR2 FQNEAQ, per germline (reference sequence). The CDR3 is 16 amino acids.

This chain uses TRBV12-3 or TRBV12-4 with TRBJ2-1, with D possibly being TRBD2 (5 bases). Trimming pared 6 bases from V and 4 bases from J, leaving 10 bases between. The CDR3 spans 13 residues. Here the CDR3 reads CASRDGEYNEQFF. The CDR3 region has the DNA TGTGCCAGCAGGGACGGGGAATACAATGAGCAGTTCTTC.

This clone has only a few counts. The chain couples TRBV2 to TRBJ2-7; 7 bases line up with TRBD2. Germline trimming cut 5 bases from V and 3 bases from J; bases unmatched to any gene: 1. Germline V gene lookup returns CDR1 SNHLY and CDR2 FYNNEI. The CDR3 contains 12 residues. This chain's CDR3 is CASSWGGYEQYF. In DNA form, the CDR3 reads TGTGCCAGCAGTTGGGGGGGCTACGAGCAGTACTTC. Full variable domain (missing parts from reference TRBV2 and TRBJ2-7): EPEVTQTPSHQVTQMGQEVILRCVPISNHLYFYWYRQILGQKVEFLVSFYNNEISEKSEIFDDQFSVERPDGSNFTLKIRSTKLEDSAMYFCASSWGGYEQYFGPGTRLTVT.